This TCR beta chain originates from a study of OX40 agonist ivuxolimab in advanced cancers. Study details: Cancers in dose escalation were hepatocellular, melanoma, renal cell and head and neck. Past anti-PD-1, anti-PD-L1 or anti-CTLA-4 therapy was accepted, and 40% to 45% had received some.

Blood sampling took place at baseline, cycle 4 day 1, and cycle 7 day 1. Germline CDR1 is MNHNY and CDR2 is SVGAGI (reference sequence). The germline V and J ends were trimmed by 10 bases and 0 bases, with 13 bases remaining between them. The length of the CDR3 is 14 residues. The assay was immunoSEQ multiplex PCR, and TCRdb's table has in-frame clones only and misses some. The sample has over 40,000 clones; 88% are singletons. The sequence derives from an adult with an advanced solid tumor such as melanoma, head and neck, liver or kidney cancer. The chain links TRBV6-6 to TRBJ2-4, with D possibly TRBD1 on 5 matching bases. The sample consisted of CD4+ or CD8+ T cells sorted from blood, taken in a trial of the OX40 agonist ivuxolimab. The CDR3 protein is CATSDTLAKNIQYF. CDR3 DNA sequence: TGTGCCACCTCGGACACCTTAGCCAAAAACATTCAGTACTTC.